Presented here are 20 T cell receptor beta chains from one specimen sequenced in a study of cytomegalovirus exposure and HLA in healthy donors. Both 60 Vbeta primers and 13 Jbeta primers went into the PCR. Data came from immunoSEQ multiplex PCR; TCRdb stores just in-frame clones and leaves some out. Among 120,000 to 150,000 clones listed, roughly 78% were seen once. The source material was PBMCs. The receptors stem from a man between 18 and 35 years old in good health and CMV-seropositive.

The gene calls are TRBV15 and TRBJ1-2; D uncertain. CDR3 length: 13 amino acids. Germline V lookup: CDR1 LNHNV, CDR2 YYDKDF (reference sequence). V lost 0 bases and J 4 bases, leaving 6 bases between the germline ends. The CDR3 sequence is CATSREGAYGYTF. The CDR3, as DNA: TGTGCCACCAGCAGAGAGGGAGCCTATGGCTACACCTTC.

This clone was seen a single time. CDR3 loop: CASSVNSVGGEKTQYF. Written as DNA, the CDR3 is TGTGCCAGCAGCGTAAACTCCGTAGGGGGCGAAAAGACCCAGTACTTC. This chain joins TRBV9 and TRBJ2-5, with 7 positions matching TRBD1. Germline CDR1 and CDR2: SGDLS and YYNGEE. Trimming took 1 base from V and 6 from J; bases not matched to a gene: 12. The CDR3 extends over 16 amino acids.

The CDR3 region is CASSPTQGTNEKLFF. The CDR3, as DNA: TGTGCCAGCAGTCCAACCCAGGGAACTAATGAAAAACTGTTTTTT. The chain uses TRBV28 and TRBJ1-4; a weak D match, TRBD1 (5 bases). Germline V CDR1 and CDR2: MDHEN, SYDVKM. This CDR3 region has 15 residues. Trimming cost V 5 bases and J 1 base, with 11 bases left between them.

The chain joins TRBV5-4 to TRBJ1-2; the D is unclear. The V gene lost 0 bases and the J gene lost 5 bases, with 11 bases spanning the gap. The CDR3 length is 14 residues. Germline V CDR1 and CDR2: SGHNT, YYREEE (reference sequence). In nucleotides, the CDR3 is TGTGCCAGCAGCTTGGGGGTCGGGAGATATGGCTACACCTTC. Protein: CASSLGVGRYGYTF.

The V gene is TRBV30, the J gene TRBJ2-3; D gene uncertain. V shed 7 bases and J shed 3 bases, with 14 bases lying between them. CDR3 length: 13 amino acids. The germline V gene has CDR1 GTSNPN and CDR2 SVGIG (reference sequence). The chain's CDR3 is CASDIPKTDTQYF. The CDR3, as DNA: TGTGCCTCCGACATCCCGAAGACAGATACGCAGTATTTT.

This chain connects TRBV29-1 to TRBJ1-1, with 10 bases lining up with TRBD1. In germline, CDR1 is SQVTM, CDR2 ANQGSEA. This CDR3 has 12 amino acids. Unmatched junction bases numbered 1, after V lost 5 bases and J lost 4 bases. In nucleotides, the CDR3 is TGCAGCGTTAGACAGGGGGCCACTGAAGCTTTCTTT. This sequence encodes CSVRQGATEAFF.

The chain combines TRBV5-4 with TRBJ2-7; a weak D match, TRBD1 (6 bases). CDR3 length equals 14 residues. Trimming shortened V by 4 bases and J by 2 bases, and 13 bases separated the two germline ends. Germline CDR1 is SGHNT and CDR2 is YYREEE (reference sequence). CDR3 residues: CASSMMDSPYEQYF. CDR3 bases: TGTGCCAGCAGCATGATGGACAGTCCCTACGAGCAGTACTTC.

The gene calls are TRBV2 and TRBJ1-1; maybe TRBD1 (5 bases). Germline V gene lookup returns CDR1 SNHLY and CDR2 FYNNEI. V was clipped by 8 bases and J by 7 bases, with 11 bases between them. The CDR3 contains 11 residues. CDR3 bases: TGTGCCAGCCTAAGAGACAGTGAAGCTTTCTTT. This encodes CASLRDSEAFF.

The chain joins TRBV6-1 to TRBJ1-2; 7 bases match TRBD1. This CDR3 spans 14 amino acids. Germline assignment: CDR1 MNHNS and CDR2 SASEGT. V shed 8 bases, J shed 5 bases, and the junction held 11 bases outside the gene matches. CDR3: CASGLQTGPYGYTF. CDR3 bases: TGTGCCAGCGGCCTACAGACAGGGCCTTATGGCTACACCTTC.

This clone turned up a few times. The chain has TRBV6-1 and TRBJ1-2; TRBD1 agrees at 8 bases. CDR1 and CDR2 (germline): MNHNS, SASEGT. CDR3 size: 13 residues. With 8 bases clipped from V and 4 bases from J, the junction kept 6 bases outside the gene matches. The DNA of the CDR3 is TGTGCCAGCGATTGGACAGGGCCCTATGGCTACACCTTC. Translated: CASDWTGPYGYTF.

V is TRBV4-2 and J is TRBJ2-5, with unresolved D. Near its end, the DNA agrees better with TRBJ2-7, so the J call may be wrong. Per the germline V gene, CDR1 is LGHNA and CDR2 is YNFKEQ. The CDR3 totals 12 residues. CDR3 sequence: CASSQAPYEQYF. DNA for the CDR3: TGTGCCAGCAGCCAAGCTCCCTACGAGCAGTACTTC.

The chain recombines TRBV5-1 with TRBJ2-5; D may be TRBD1 (5 bases). The J call may be wrong; the DNA end is better matched by TRBJ2-7. Germline V lookup: CDR1 SGHRS, CDR2 YFSETQ. The length of the CDR3 is 15 residues. The CDR3 loop reads CASSLAETVAYEQYF. CDR3 sequence (DNA): TGCGCCAGCAGCTTGGCCGAGACAGTGGCCTACGAGCAGTACTTC.

This clone was counted once. The chain combines TRBV7-9 with TRBJ1-1; 8 nucleotides line up with TRBD1. This CDR3 comprises 18 residues. V trimming: 5 bases; J trimming: 1 base; junction bases outside the gene matches: 15. CDR1 is SEHNR, CDR2 FQNEAQ, per germline (reference sequence). The chain's CDR3 is CASSTSYNRQGSNTEAFF. For the CDR3, the DNA is TGTGCCAGCAGCACGAGCTACAACCGACAGGGGTCGAACACTGAAGCTTTCTTT. Full variable domain (rest looked up from reference TRBV7-9 and TRBJ1-1): DTGVSQNPRHKITKRGQNVTFRCDPISEHNRLYWYRQTLGQGPEFLTYFQNEAQLEKSRLLSDRFSAERPKGSFSTLEIQRTEQGDSAMYLCASSTSYNRQGSNTEAFFGQGTRLTVV.

For this clone: One end of the junction is discordant with germline, which a read error may explain. This rearrangement joins TRBV5-1 to TRBJ2-3; TRBD2 matches 7 bases. CDR1 and CDR2 (germline): SGHRS, YFSETQ. The CDR3 length is 13 residues. The chain's CDR3 is CASSPDPLKGLDF. CDR3 sequence (DNA): TGCGCCAGCAGCCCCGACCCCCTAAAAGGACTAGATTTT.

This sequence joins TRBV30 and TRBJ2-2; 7 nucleotides match TRBD1. This CDR3 region has 13 residues. Trimming cost V 5 bases and J 1 base; bases outside gene matches: 1. Germline V gives CDR1 GTSNPN, CDR2 SVGIG (reference sequence). The CDR3 DNA reads as TGTGCCTGGGGACAGGAGAACACCGGGGAGCTGTTTTTT. It yields the protein CAWGQENTGELFF.

The chain has TRBV5-1 and TRBJ2-1, with D possibly TRBD2 on 7 matching bases. Germline loops: CDR1 SGHRS, CDR2 YFSETQ. This CDR3 has 16 amino acids. V lost 4 bases and J lost 0, with 14 bases in between. CDR3 protein: CASSIEGGSSYNEQFF. The CDR3 DNA follows: TGCGCCAGCAGCATTGAGGGGGGGAGCTCCTACAATGAGCAGTTCTTC.

The CDR3 reads CASSFRSSTDTQYF. The CDR3 region has the DNA TGTGCCAGCAGTTTTCGGAGTAGCACAGATACGCAGTATTTT. The V gene is TRBV28, the J gene TRBJ2-3; D remains unclear. CDR1 is MDHEN, CDR2 SYDVKM, per germline. With 3 bases removed from V and 0 bases from J, the gap between germline ends came to 7 bases. This CDR3 has 14 amino acids.

V and J are TRBV10-2 and TRBJ2-5, with TRBD1 identical over 7 bases. CDR1 is WSHSY, CDR2 SAAADI, per germline. The J segment lost 5 bases and the V segment lost 8 bases, leaving 8 bases of the junction unmatched. The CDR3 totals 13 residues. The CDR3 region has the DNA TGCGCCAGCTCGGGACAGTCACAGGAGACCCAGTACTTC. As protein: CASSGQSQETQYF.

V is TRBV6-6 and J is TRBJ2-3; TRBD1 is a possible D gene (6 bases). The CDR3 covers 16 residues. The V and J ends lost 0 bases and 5 bases respectively, with 15 bases between them. Germline CDR1 is MNHNY and CDR2 is SVGAGI (reference sequence). CDR3 protein: CASSYSGQGPGDTQYF. CDR3 nucleotides: TGTGCCAGCAGTTACTCCGGGCAGGGGCCAGGAGATACGCAGTATTTT.

This rearrangement joins TRBV28 to TRBJ2-2, with D possibly being TRBD1 (5 bases). Trimming removed 6 bases at V and 2 bases at J, with 10 bases between. The CDR3 totals 14 residues. Germline V lookup: CDR1 MDHEN, CDR2 SYDVKM. CDR3 nucleotide sequence: TGTGCCAGCAGCCCGACAGTTAACACCGGGGAGCTGTTTTTT. Protein product: CASSPTVNTGELFF. The variable domain in full, completed from reference TRBV28 and TRBJ2-2, reads DVKVTQSSRYLVKRTGEKVFLECVQDMDHENMFWYRQDPGLGLRLIYFSYDVKMKEKGDIPEGYSVSREKKERFSLILESASTNQTSMYLCASSPTVNTGELFFGEGSRLTVL.